This T cell receptor beta chain is drawn from a study of blood T cell repertoires in COVID-19. Across the whole study: PBMCs, B-cell-depleted T cells, or T cells were the source of the cDNA or gDNA that made up the material.

Germline V gene lookup returns CDR1 GTSNPN and CDR2 SVGIG (reference sequence). Trimming pared 2 bases from V and 6 bases from J, leaving 14 bases between. The CDR3 consists of 14 residues. The authors' processing: Estimated nucleated cell counts came from reference gene primer amplification. The method was immunoSEQ multiplex PCR; TCRdb's version includes in-frame clones alone and lacks a portion of them. V and J calls and clone size come straight from that table; D and trimming were deduced from the DNA. The data show 200,000 to 250,000 clones, 84% seen once. The clonotype originates from a woman aged 40 to 55 who had recovered from COVID-19. Specimen: PBMCs or T cells enriched from blood (not recorded which). The chain carries TRBV30 and TRBJ2-1, with a weak D call TRBD2 (7 bases). This chain's CDR3 is CAWSLGGGGNEQFF. CDR3 in DNA: TGTGCCTGGAGTTTGGGCGGGGGCGGCAATGAGCAGTTCTTC.